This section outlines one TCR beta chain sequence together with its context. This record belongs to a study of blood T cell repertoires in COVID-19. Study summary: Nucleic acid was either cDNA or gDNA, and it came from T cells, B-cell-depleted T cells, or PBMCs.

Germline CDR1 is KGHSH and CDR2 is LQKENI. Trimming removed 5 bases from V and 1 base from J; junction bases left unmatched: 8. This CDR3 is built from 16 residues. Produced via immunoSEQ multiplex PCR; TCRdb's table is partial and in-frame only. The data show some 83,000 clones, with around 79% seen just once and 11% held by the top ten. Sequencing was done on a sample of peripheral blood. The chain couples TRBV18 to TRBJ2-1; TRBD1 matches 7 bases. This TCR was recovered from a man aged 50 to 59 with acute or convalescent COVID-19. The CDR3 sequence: CASSTQTGKSYNEQFF. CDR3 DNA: TGTGCCAGCTCAACACAGACAGGGAAGTCCTACAATGAGCAGTTCTTC. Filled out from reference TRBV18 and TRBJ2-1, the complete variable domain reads NAGVMQNPRHLVRRRGQEARLRCSPMKGHSHVYWYRQLPEEGLKFMVYLQKENIIDESGMPKERFSAEFPKEGPSILRIQQVVRGDSAAYFCASSTQTGKSYNEQFFGPGTRLTVL.